This T cell receptor (beta chain) was identified in a study of control samples from healthy donors and cancer patients. The repertoire was sequenced with immunoSEQ multiplex PCR; TCRdb's copy has only in-frame clones and lacks some. This table has 20,000 to 30,000 clones, approximately 91% appearing once. This CDR3 comprises 15 residues. V dropped 3 bases and J dropped 3 bases, with 12 bases sitting between them. The V gene's germline CDR1 is SGHTA and CDR2 FQGNSA. Sequencing was performed on PBMCs. The chain joins TRBV7-2 to TRBJ2-4, with D tentatively TRBD2 (6 bases). The receptor's source is a man in his fifties or sixties with lung cancer. The CDR3 loop is CASSLLGGDKNIQYF. CDR3 DNA: TGTGCCAGCAGCTTGTTGGGGGGAGACAAAAACATTCAGTACTTC.